The rows below give T cell receptor beta chains drawn from one sample of a study of T cells in Graves' hyperthyroidism and ophthalmopathy. TCRdb called the multiplex PCR reads again in MiXCR, with one record for every CDR3 protein. The sample records hundreds of thousands of distinct CDR3 sequences, approximately 14% being singletons. Material for sequencing was blood. The source of these receptors is a woman in her 50s with Graves' ophthalmopathy. The CDR3 runs from the conserved cysteine through the conserved F or W. The D gene is left open where the match is weak. Not every row has a clone size; where given, it reads once, few, many or a size class.

abundance	v_gene	len	j_gene	d_gene	CDR3nt	CDR3aa
many	TRBV10-3	13	TRBJ1-5	TRBD1	TGTGCCATCAGCGGGACAGGGGAAGAGCCCCAGCATTTT	CAISGTGEEPQHF
few	TRBV4-3	15	TRBJ2-2	NA	TGCGCCAGCAGCCAAGATCTGAAAGTTAGCGGGGAGCTGTTTTTT	CASSQDLKVSGELFF
many	TRBV27	14	TRBJ1-5	TRBD1	TGTGCCAGCAGTGAGGGACAGGGTGGTCGGCCCCAGCATTTT	CASSEGQGGRPQHF
few	TRBV5-8	15	TRBJ2-1	TRBD2	TGTGCCAGCACCCGTAGCGGGATAAGTTACAATGAGCGGTTCTTC	CASTRSGISYNERFF
many	TRBV7-9	17	TRBJ2-3	TRBD2	TGTGCCAGCAGCTTAGCGACTAGCGGGAGGTCGGGAGATACGCAGTATTTT	CASSLATSGRSGDTQYF
NA	TRBV4-1	16	TRBJ2-3	TRBD2	TGCGCCAGCAGCATTAGGACTAGCGGATTCACAGATACGCAGTATTTT	CASSIRTSGFTDTQYF
few	TRBV19	16	TRBJ2-3	TRBD2	TGTGCCAGTAGTACCGGTACTAGCGGGAGTTCAGATACGCAGTATTTT	CASSTGTSGSSDTQYF
many	TRBV11-2	14	TRBJ2-1	TRBD2	TGTGCCAGCAGCTTAAGACTAGCGCTCGATGAGCAGTTCTTC	CASSLRLALDEQFF
many	TRBV28	15	TRBJ2-7	TRBD2	TGTGCCAGCAGTCCTAGCGGGTTTCCTCCCTACGAGCAGTACTTC	CASSPSGFPPYEQYF
many	TRBV11-2	15	TRBJ2-7	NA	TGTGCCAGCAGCCCAGTCACGGGACCAGACTACGAGCAGTACTTC	CASSPVTGPDYEQYF
few	TRBV19	14	TRBJ2-7	NA	TGTGCCAGTAGTCCCCGGGACATAGCCTACGAGCAGTACTTC	CASSPRDIAYEQYF
NA	TRBV29-1	15	TRBJ1-1	TRBD1	TGCAGCGTTGAGAGCCGGCAGGGGGCAAGAACTGAAGCTTTCTTT	CSVESRQGARTEAFF
NA	TRBV2	14	TRBJ2-1	NA	TGTGCCAGCAGAAGACTAGTTTCGAGGGATGAGCAGTTCTTC	CASRRLVSRDEQFF
few	TRBV18	16	TRBJ1-1	NA	TGTGCCAGCTCACTATCGGACCCGGGAGTGGGGACTGGAGCTTTCTTT	CASSLSDPGVGTGAFF
few	TRBV27	13	TRBJ1-2	TRBD1	TGTGCCAGCAGTGTGGACAGGGTATATGGCTACACCTTC	CASSVDRVYGYTF
many	TRBV11-3	15	TRBJ2-7	NA	TGTGCCAGCAGCTTGAACAGGGTTAACTCCTACGAGCAGTACTTC	CASSLNRVNSYEQYF
NA	TRBV7-6	17	TRBJ1-5	TRBD1	TGTGCCAGCAGCTTTCAACCCGCGGACAGGGGCGGTCAGCCCCAGCATTTT	CASSFQPADRGGQPQHF
few	TRBV6-1	16	TRBJ2-7	TRBD2	TGTGCCAGCAGCCCAAACGGACTAGCGAATACCTACGAGCAGTACTTC	CASSPNGLANTYEQYF
many	TRBV2	15	TRBJ1-6	NA	TGTGCCAGCAGTGATAAGGGATCGCGAAATTCACCCCTCCACTTT	CASSDKGSRNSPLHF
NA	TRBV11-3	15	TRBJ2-1	TRBD2	TGTGCCAGCAGCTGGGCTAGCGGGGCTAGGAATGAGCAGTTCTTC	CASSWASGARNEQFF
many	TRBV28	15	TRBJ2-1	TRBD2	TGTGCCAGCAGTGGACTAGCGGGAGCTTGGGATGAGCAGTTCTTC	CASSGLAGAWDEQFF
many	TRBV2	14	TRBJ2-7	NA	TGTGCCAGCAGTGAAATTAGGCTTTCCTACGAGCAGTACTTC	CASSEIRLSYEQYF
many	TRBV12-3/TRBV12-4	16	TRBJ1-2	NA	TGTGCCAGCAGTTTAGCCGCCCACCGGGCTGGATATGGCTACACCTTC	CASSLAAHRAGYGYTF
NA	TRBV6-2/TRBV6-3	14	TRBJ2-5	NA	TGTGCCAGCAGGCTCAGGGTGGCTCAAGAGACCCAGTACTTC	CASRLRVAQETQYF
many	TRBV20-1	14	TRBJ1-1	NA	TGCAGTGCAAGAGAGGTCACGGGCCCCAGCCGAACTTTCTTT	CSAREVTGPSRTFF
many	TRBV5-1	12	TRBJ2-1	NA	TGCGCCAGCAGCTTGGGGACCCGGGAGCAGTTCTTC	CASSLGTREQFF
many	TRBV20-1	15	TRBJ2-3	NA	TGCAGTGCTAAAAGTCGACAGATTCTCTTCGATACGCAGTATTTT	CSAKSRQILFDTQYF
NA	TRBV30	14	TRBJ1-1	TRBD1	TGTGCCTGGAGTTCAGGGGGGTCTGACACTGAAGCTTTCTTT	CAWSSGGSDTEAFF
few	TRBV29-1	16	TRBJ2-1	TRBD2	TGCAGCGTGGTCTTTACAGCGGGAGCCTCTGTCAATGAGCAGTTCTTC	CSVVFTAGASVNEQFF
NA	TRBV6-2/TRBV6-3	16	TRBJ1-3	NA	TGTGCCAGCAGTTCCCCCGGACAAATCTCTGGAAACACCATATATTTT	CASSSPGQISGNTIYF
few	TRBV19	12	TRBJ1-5	NA	TGTGCCAGTAGTATAGGTAGCTCATCACGGCATTTT	CASSIGSSSRHF
many	TRBV28	13	TRBJ2-3	NA	TGTGCCAGCAGTAGGACAGGCACAGATACGCAGTATTTT	CASSRTGTDTQYF
many	TRBV13	13	TRBJ2-7	NA	TGTGCCAGCAGCTTTGACAATCTCTACGAGCAGTACTTC	CASSFDNLYEQYF
many	TRBV7-9	14	TRBJ2-7	TRBD1	TGTGCCAGCAGCTTTTCCGGGACAGGCACCGAGCAGTACTTC	CASSFSGTGTEQYF
many	TRBV19	13	TRBJ2-7	TRBD1	TGTGCCAGTGGGGACAGGGGGCTCTACGAGCAGTACTTC	CASGDRGLYEQYF
many	TRBV5-6	13	TRBJ2-7	NA	TGTGCCAGCAGGACAAGGGCGGTGTACGAGCAGTACTTC	CASRTRAVYEQYF